These 21 T cell receptor beta chains originate from one sample sequenced in a study of blood T cell repertoires in COVID-19. TCRdb keeps only in-frame clones here, not all; method: immunoSEQ multiplex PCR. The table lists 26,000 or so clones, roughly 76% of them singletons, with almost 40% in the top ten. Sequenced: peripheral blood. The receptors derive from a man between 65 and 79 years old with acute or convalescent COVID-19.

J is TRBJ1-1 and V is TRBV5-4, with D maybe TRBD1 (6 bases). Germline V gene sequence: CDR1 SGHNT, CDR2 YYREEE (reference sequence). Trimming took 0 bases from V and 11 from J, leaving 14 bases between them. This CDR3 comprises 13 residues. The CDR3 DNA follows: TGTGCCAGCAGCTTGGAACAGGGTGTGTTCGCTTTCTTT. Amino acid sequence: CASSLEQGVFAFF. Filled out from reference TRBV5-4 and TRBJ1-1, the complete variable domain reads ETGVTQSPTHLIKTRGQQVTLRCSSQSGHNTVSWYQQALGQGPQFIFQYYREEENGRGNFPPRFSGLQFPNYSSELNVNALELDDSALYLCASSLEQGVFAFFGQGTRLTVV.

This clone was recorded a few times. This chain uses TRBV7-8 with TRBJ1-2; D ambiguous. Per germline, CDR1 SGHVS and CDR2 FQNEAQ. Trimming cost V 3 bases and J 0 bases, with 8 bases left between them. The CDR3 is 14 residues long. As DNA, the CDR3 is TGTGCCAGCAGCTTTTTGGCAACTAACTATGGCTACACCTTC. Protein product: CASSFLATNYGYTF.

The rearrangement uses TRBV7-2 and TRBJ1-5; 12 bases map to TRBD1. The CDR3 runs to 17 residues. The V gene's germline CDR1 is SGHTA and CDR2 FQGNSA. The J segment lost 7 bases and the V segment lost 1 base, leaving 8 bases of the junction unmatched. The CDR3 sequence is CASSLEGTGGVGQPQHF. In nucleotides, the CDR3 is TGTGCCAGCAGCTTAGAAGGGACAGGGGGCGTCGGACAGCCCCAGCATTTT.

CDR3 residues: CASSLVGGEVQFF. For the CDR3, the DNA is TGTGCCAGCAGCTTGGTAGGAGGGGAGGTGCAGTTCTTC. V is TRBV5-4 and J is TRBJ2-1, with D possibly being TRBD2 (6 bases). CDR1 and CDR2 (germline): SGHNT, YYREEE (reference sequence). This CDR3 comprises 13 residues. V was shortened by 0 bases and J by 12 bases, with 13 bases between the two germline ends.

V gene TRBV5-4 combines with J gene TRBJ2-6, with TRBD1 identical over 7 bases. This CDR3 has 15 residues. The germline CDR1 and CDR2 sequences are SGHNT and YYREEE (reference sequence). With V trimmed by 10 bases and J by 0 bases, 7 bases remained unmatched. Here the CDR3 reads CAAGSGGSGANVLTF. CDR3 coding DNA: TGTGCCGCAGGCTCAGGGGGCTCTGGGGCCAACGTCCTGACTTTC.

Only one count was recorded for this clone. CDR3 in DNA: TGTGCCGCCAGAGTAGGGGCCGGAGCTTTCTTT. Protein product: CAARVGAGAFF. The chain employs TRBV6-6 and TRBJ1-1; weak D call: TRBD1 (5 bases). This CDR3 contains 11 residues. Trimming pared 11 bases from V and 10 bases from J, leaving 17 bases between. CDR1 is MNHNY, CDR2 SVGAGI, per germline (reference sequence).

This clone was observed a handful of times. CDR3: CASSDSRNQPQHF. Here the CDR3 DNA reads TGTGCCAGCAGTGACAGTCGCAATCAGCCCCAGCATTTT. The chain is built from TRBV6-2 or TRBV6-3 and TRBJ1-5; weak D call: TRBD1 (5 bases). This CDR3 region has 13 residues. Trimming left V 5 bases short and J 2 bases short, with 7 bases between. Germline lookup yields CDR1 MNHEY and CDR2 SVGEGT.

This clone was picked up a small number of times. This chain connects TRBV27 to TRBJ2-7; possible D gene TRBD2, 6 bases. V lost 6 bases and J lost 6, with 15 bases in between. There are 13 residues in the CDR3. Germline V gene data show CDR1 as MNHEY and CDR2 as SMNVEV (reference sequence). Written as DNA, the CDR3 is TGTGCCAGCAGCCCGCTCGGGAGCTCCGAGCAGTACTTC. It encodes CASSPLGSSEQYF.

This sequence joins TRBV30 and TRBJ1-1; no clear D. Trimming left V 1 base short and J 3 bases short, with 6 bases between. Germline V lookup: CDR1 GTSNPN, CDR2 SVGIG (reference sequence). This CDR3 has 12 residues. The DNA of the CDR3 is TGTGCCTGGAGTGACCAGTACACTGAAGCTTTCTTT. This gives the protein CAWSDQYTEAFF.

The rearrangement joins TRBV2 to TRBJ1-6; D is possibly TRBD1 (5 bases). Trimming removed 3 bases from V and 10 bases from J, with 16 bases in between. The germline CDR1 and CDR2 sequences are SNHLY and FYNNEI. The CDR3 contains 15 residues. The DNA for the CDR3 is TGTGCCAGCAGTGATGGGACCCCGGGGAGGTCACCCCTCCACTTT. This sequence encodes CASSDGTPGRSPLHF.

The CDR3: CASSSGDGYTF. The DNA of the CDR3 is TGTGCCAGCAGCTCAGGGGACGGCTACACCTTC. The chain uses TRBV7-3 and TRBJ1-2, with a possible D match to TRBD1 (6 bases). The CDR3 loop spans 11 amino acids. Germline V gene sequence: CDR1 SGHTA, CDR2 FQGTGA. With 4 bases removed from V and 8 bases from J, the gap between germline ends came to 8 bases.

A few counts support this clone. The chain couples TRBV6-5 to TRBJ1-1, with 9 bases matching TRBD1. V shed 6 bases, J shed 2 bases, and the junction held 7 bases outside the gene matches. This CDR3 contains 15 residues. Germline V gene data show CDR1 as MNHEY and CDR2 as SVGAGI. CDR3 region: CASRPQGAGNTEAFF. The DNA for the CDR3 is TGTGCCAGCAGACCACAGGGGGCGGGAAACACTGAAGCTTTCTTT.

This rearrangement joins TRBV10-3 to TRBJ1-2, with 8 positions matching TRBD1. The CDR3 has 15 amino acids. Germline CDR1 and CDR2: ENHRY and SYGVKD. Germline trimming cut 4 bases from V and 8 bases from J; bases unmatched to any gene: 12. This CDR3 is CAISAWTGQDRGYTF. The CDR3 DNA is TGTGCCATCAGTGCCTGGACAGGGCAAGATCGCGGCTACACCTTC.

V usage is TRBV9 and J usage is TRBJ2-2; D unresolved. The V and J ends lost 4 bases and 6 bases respectively, with 13 bases between them. Germline loops: CDR1 SGDLS, CDR2 YYNGEE. The length of the CDR3 is 14 residues. The CDR3 sequence is CASSSRVSSGELFF. The DNA of the CDR3 is TGTGCCAGCAGCTCCCGGGTTTCGTCCGGGGAGCTGTTTTTT.

The rearrangement uses TRBV11-1 and TRBJ1-2, with D maybe TRBD1 (6 bases). The CDR3 contains 16 residues. From germline, CDR1 is SGHAT and CDR2 FQDESV (reference sequence). Trimming shortened V by 5 bases and J by 6 bases, and 22 bases separated the two germline ends. CDR3 sequence: CASSPNAGTPGDGYTF. The DNA for the CDR3 is TGTGCCAGCAGCCCTAATGCCGGGACACCAGGGGATGGCTACACCTTC.

This clone was seen a handful of times. The rearrangement links TRBV11-2 to TRBJ2-7; tentatively, D is TRBD1 (6 bases). Looked up from germline, CDR1 is SGHAT and CDR2 is FQNNGV. The CDR3 totals 15 residues. V lost 5 bases to trimming and J lost 6 bases, with 20 bases between them. CDR3 sequence: CASSVGTGRWAEQYF. The CDR3 DNA follows: TGTGCCAGCAGCGTAGGAACAGGGCGGTGGGCCGAGCAGTACTTC. Together with reference TRBV11-2 and TRBJ2-7, the CDR3 gives the full variable domain: EAGVAQSPRYKIIEKRQSVAFWCNPISGHATLYWYQQILGQGPKLLIQFQNNGVVDDSQLPKDRFSAERLKGVDSTLKIQPAKLEDSAVYLCASSVGTGRWAEQYFGPGTRLTVT.

This clone has only one observation. This chain connects TRBV28 to TRBJ1-5, with TRBD1 identical over 10 bases. This CDR3 contains 16 residues. The junction had 8 bases not matched to a gene; V was cut back by 3 bases and J by 6 bases. Germline V gene sequence: CDR1 MDHEN, CDR2 SYDVKM. In nucleotides, the CDR3 is TGTGCCAGCAGTTTGCGGGGGACAGGGGCATCTCAGCCCCAGCATTTT. It specifies CASSLRGTGASQPQHF. The entire variable domain, with the rest obtained from reference TRBV28 and TRBJ1-5, is as follows: DVKVTQSSRYLVKRTGEKVFLECVQDMDHENMFWYRQDPGLGLRLIYFSYDVKMKEKGDIPEGYSVSREKKERFSLILESASTNQTSMYLCASSLRGTGASQPQHFGDGTRLSIL.

The J gene is TRBJ2-1, the V gene TRBV13; TRBD2 matches 7 bases. There are 20 residues in the CDR3. Germline V gene lookup returns CDR1 PRHDT and CDR2 FYEKMQ (reference sequence). V was pared by 1 base and J by 4 bases, with 19 bases of the junction left unmatched. The CDR3 bases are TGTGCCAGCAGCTTAGTGACCCCGTGGGAGGGCCGGAGAAGGTACAATGAGCAGTTCTTC. It is translated as CASSLVTPWEGRRRYNEQFF.

This sequence joins TRBV19 and TRBJ2-2; no definite D call. Germline CDR1 LNHDA, CDR2 SQIVND (reference sequence). The CDR3 is 16 amino acids. Between the trimmed V and J ends, which lost 5 bases and 0 bases, there was a span of 13 bases. The CDR3 protein is CASSELGSSNTGELFF. The CDR3 nucleotides are TGTGCCAGTAGTGAGCTAGGTTCTTCGAACACCGGGGAGCTGTTTTTT.

The J gene is TRBJ2-1, the V gene TRBV7-3; tentative D call: TRBD2 (7 bases). Germline V gene sequence: CDR1 SGHTA, CDR2 FQGTGA. The CDR3 length is 14 residues. Between the trimmed V and J ends, which lost 4 bases and 7 bases, there was a span of 14 bases. In DNA form, the CDR3 reads TGTGCCAGCAGCTCCTGGGGGGGCTCAAATGAGCAGTTCTTC. As protein: CASSSWGGSNEQFF.

The J gene is TRBJ2-1, the V gene TRBV6-2 or TRBV6-3; D is possibly TRBD2 (6 bases). Between the trimmed V and J ends, which lost 4 bases and 7 bases, there was a span of 14 bases. From germline, CDR1 is MNHEY and CDR2 SVGEGT. This CDR3 is 14 amino acids long. The CDR3 is CASSLRGGGNEQFF. For the CDR3, the DNA is TGTGCCAGCAGTTTACGGGGTGGGGGGAATGAGCAGTTCTTC.